This T cell receptor (beta chain) was recovered during a study of cytomegalovirus exposure and HLA in healthy donors. Background on the study: Findings of an earlier analysis included under 140 million unique TCR beta sequences from 180 million or so T cells. Study-wide findings and caveats: As a later analysis revealed, the rate of TCR association differed by HLA locus, with DRB1 most and HLA-C fewest.

This clone was observed a handful of times. Antigen unknown. V shed 6 bases, J shed 2 bases, and the junction held 6 bases outside the gene matches. Germline lookup yields CDR1 WSHSY and CDR2 SAAADI. The CDR3 is made up of 15 amino acids. In the PCR, 60 Vbeta and 13 Jbeta primers were used. Libraries were prepared by immunoSEQ multiplex PCR; TCRdb keeps only in-frame clonotypes and omits some of them. The sample includes 120,000 or so clones, roughly 80% of them seen just once. The specimen was PBMCs. The sequence derives from a man aged 25 to 40 in good health and CMV-seropositive. J is TRBJ2-3 and V is TRBV10-2; TRBD2 matches 9 bases. CDR3 region: CASSRLAEFTDTQYF. As DNA, the CDR3 is TGCGCCAGCAGCAGACTAGCGGAATTCACAGATACGCAGTATTTT.